The present entry profiles one TCR beta chain with its context. The CDR3 totals 15 residues. From germline, CDR1 is SGHNT and CDR2 YYREEE (reference sequence). With V trimmed by 4 bases and J by 0 bases, 3 bases remained unmatched. The sample is drawn from a study of response to subunit inactivated influenza vaccine. TCRdb re-derived calls from the RT-PCR reads in MiXCR, one entry per CDR3 protein. The sample contains under 850,000 distinct CDR3 sequences, about a fifth of which appear only once. The TCR originated in a man aged 45-65 years who received an inactivated influenza vaccine. The chain combines TRBV5-4 with TRBJ2-5, with 10 nucleotides matching TRBD1. The starting material was PBMCs from blood, obtained around 5 days after vaccination. In DNA, the CDR3 is TGTGCCAGCAGCAAGGGACAGGGGTACCAAGAGACCCAGTACTTC. Amino acids: CASSKGQGYQETQYF.